One and the same sample provided the 25 T cell receptor beta chains below, sequenced in a study of T-cell reconstitution after alpha-beta-depleted transplantation in children. Unique molecular identifiers were incorporated when the TCRbeta library was constructed. MiXCR, run by TCRdb on the PCR reads, gives a single entry per CDR3 protein. The table has 190,000 or so distinct CDR3 sequences, about 14% seen once. This material consisted of PBMCs from the stem cell graft donor, taken from the stem cell graft. The receptors were sampled from a human donor who donated a stem cell graft to a child with acute lymphoblastic leukemia.

This clonotype was seen at least ten times. The chain uses TRBV3-1 and TRBJ1-1, with 10 nucleotides matching TRBD1. Per the germline V gene, CDR1 is LGHDT and CDR2 is YNNKEL (reference sequence). J lost 6 bases, V lost 1 base, and 8 bases had no gene match. The CDR3 has 16 residues. The CDR3 loop reads CASSQALGTGDPEAFF. The DNA of the CDR3 is TGTGCCAGCAGCCAAGCCCTAGGGACAGGGGACCCTGAAGCTTTCTTT.

This clonotype was recorded at least ten times. The chain couples TRBV27 to TRBJ1-2; 8 bases match TRBD1. Trimming at V came to 6 bases and at J to 4 bases, leaving 7 bases not matched to a gene. This CDR3 has 14 amino acids. Germline V gene sequence: CDR1 MNHEY, CDR2 SMNVEV (reference sequence). DNA of the CDR3: TGTGCCAGCAGCTCCGTCGACAGGGGCTATGGCTACACCTTC. This translates into CASSSVDRGYGYTF.

The chain joins TRBV7-9 to TRBJ2-7; 8 bases line up with TRBD1. V was clipped by 5 bases and J by 5 bases; unmatched bases: 8. CDR1 is SEHNR and CDR2 is FQNEAQ in the germline V gene (reference sequence). This CDR3 contains 14 residues. The CDR3 here is CASSRTGGIDEQYF. As DNA, the CDR3 is TGTGCCAGCAGCCGTACAGGGGGGATCGACGAGCAGTACTTC.

This clonotype was seen more than once but under ten times. The J gene is TRBJ2-7, the V gene TRBV7-8; D gene ambiguous. V lost 4 bases, J lost 4 bases, and 11 bases lay in between. This CDR3 is 13 amino acids long. Germline assignment: CDR1 SGHVS and CDR2 FQNEAQ. The CDR3 DNA sequence: TGTGCCAGCAGCTCCAGGTGGGCGTACGAGCAGTACTTC. Translation gives CASSSRWAYEQYF.

This clonotype was counted at least ten times. The chain recombines TRBV6-1 with TRBJ2-6, with TRBD1 matching 7 bases. Germline lookup yields CDR1 MNHNS and CDR2 SASEGT. The V gene end was trimmed by 5 bases and the J gene end by 0 bases; junction bases not matched to a gene: 1. This CDR3 region has 15 residues. The CDR3 region is CASSTGASGANVLTF. CDR3 nucleotides: TGTGCCAGCAGTACAGGGGCCTCTGGGGCCAACGTCCTGACTTTC.

This clonotype was seen many times. The chain joins TRBV29-1 to TRBJ1-3; D ambiguous. The germline V gene encodes CDR1 SQVTM and CDR2 ANQGSEA. The CDR3 covers 14 residues. Trimming left V 6 bases short and J 0 bases short, with 12 bases between. The CDR3 nucleotides read TGCAGCGTCCGCAGTCCTAGCTCTGGAAACACCATATATTTT. Residues: CSVRSPSSGNTIYF.

This clonotype showed up many times. The chain couples TRBV5-1 to TRBJ2-7; no clear D. V lost 4 bases to trimming and J lost 1 base, with 9 bases between them. CDR1 SGHRS and CDR2 YFSETQ come from the germline V gene. This CDR3 spans 13 amino acids. CDR3 coding DNA: TGCGCCAGCAGCGACTGGAAGTCCTACGAGCAGTACTTC. This translates into CASSDWKSYEQYF. The full variable domain, in which reference TRBV5-1 and TRBJ2-7 provide the parts outside the CDR3, is KAGVTQTPRYLIKTRGQQVTLSCSPISGHRSVSWYQQTPGQGLQFLFEYFSETQRNKGNFPGRFSGRQFSNSRSEMNVSTLELGDSALYLCASSDWKSYEQYFGPGTRLTVT.

This clonotype was picked up many times. The genes are TRBV20-1 and TRBJ1-6, with D maybe TRBD1 (5 bases). The CDR3 runs to 13 residues. Germline loops: CDR1 DFQATT, CDR2 SNEGSKA (reference sequence). V lost 1 base and J 6 bases, leaving 7 bases between the germline ends. The CDR3 region is CSARGQGNSPLHF. The CDR3 DNA reads as TGCAGTGCTAGAGGGCAGGGTAATTCACCCCTCCACTTT.

This clonotype was counted only a few times. The chain is built from TRBV19 and TRBJ1-5, with D hard to call. The CDR3 has 16 amino acids. Trimming removed 5 bases at V and 2 bases at J, with 16 bases between. Germline CDR1 and CDR2: LNHDA and SQIVND (reference sequence). The CDR3 is CASSVYPRGGNQPQHF. The CDR3 region has the DNA TGTGCCAGTAGTGTTTATCCGCGGGGTGGCAATCAGCCCCAGCATTTT.

This clonotype came up many times. V and J are TRBV10-3 and TRBJ1-5, with D perhaps TRBD1 (6 bases). Per germline, CDR1 ENHRY and CDR2 SYGVKD. This CDR3 region has 15 residues. Trimming shortened V by 6 bases and J by 4 bases, and 16 bases separated the two germline ends. This CDR3 reads CAISAIGQNNQPQHF. The CDR3 region has the DNA TGTGCCATCAGCGCGATCGGACAGAATAATCAGCCCCAGCATTTT.

The chain uses TRBV7-8 and TRBJ2-7; 9 bases are a match to TRBD2. This CDR3 is 15 amino acids long. V dropped 1 base and J dropped 5; count of bases not matched to a gene: 6. The germline gives CDR1 SGHVS, CDR2 FQNEAQ. CDR3: CASSLVRPSGNEQYF. The CDR3 DNA is TGTGCCAGCAGCTTAGTTCGGCCTAGCGGGAACGAGCAGTACTTC. The whole variable domain, filled in from reference TRBV7-8 and TRBJ2-7, reads GAGVSQSPRYKVAKRGQDVALRCDPISGHVSLFWYQQALGQGPEFLTYFQNEAQLDKSGLPSDRFFAERPEGSVSTLKIQRTQQEDSAVYLCASSLVRPSGNEQYFGPGTRLTVT.

The genes are TRBV24-1 and TRBJ2-2; no definite D call. The CDR3 loop spans 13 amino acids. The germline CDR1 and CDR2 sequences are KGHDR and SFDVKD. With 2 bases removed from V and 6 bases from J, the gap between germline ends came to 6 bases. The CDR3 nucleotides are TGTGCCACCAGTGATTCCCCCCCCGGGGAGCTGTTTTTT. Its translation: CATSDSPPGELFF.

This clonotype was seen just once. A much bigger clone sits one base away, suggesting this may be a read error. The CDR3 spells CSALGPLYEQYF. In DNA form, the CDR3 reads TGCAGTGCTTTGGGACCTCTCTACGAGCAGTACTTC. This chain links TRBV20-1 with TRBJ2-7; the D gene could be TRBD1 or TRBD2 (5 bases each). From germline, CDR1 is DFQATT and CDR2 SNEGSKA (reference sequence). The CDR3 has 12 residues. Trimming cost V 5 bases and J 3 bases, with 11 bases left between them.

This clonotype was recorded many times. The V gene is TRBV5-1, the J gene TRBJ2-1; D not certain. Germline V CDR1 and CDR2: SGHRS, YFSETQ. The ends were cut back, 0 bases at V and 8 bases at J, with 12 bases in the middle. The CDR3 consists of 14 residues. This CDR3 reads CASSLAWMGDEQFF. Here the CDR3 DNA reads TGCGCCAGCAGCTTGGCCTGGATGGGTGATGAGCAGTTCTTC.

Many counts were recorded for this clonotype. The chain carries TRBV6-5 and TRBJ2-1, with TRBD2 matching over 8 bases. Looked up from germline, CDR1 is MNHEY and CDR2 is SVGAGI. V lost 0 bases and J lost 5; bases outside the gene matches: 3. The CDR3 spans 15 residues. DNA for the CDR3: TGTGCCAGCAGTTACTCGAGTAGCGGGGACAATGAGCAGTTCTTC. This encodes CASSYSSSGDNEQFF.

This clonotype was found many times. CDR3 in amino acids: CAWSGPRPGEQFF. CDR3 nucleotides: TGTGCCTGGAGTGGACCCAGGCCCGGAGAGCAGTTCTTC. The chain recombines TRBV30 with TRBJ2-1; D unresolved. V was clipped by 1 base and J by 10 bases, with 14 bases between them. The germline CDR1 and CDR2 sequences are GTSNPN and SVGIG (reference sequence). CDR3 length equals 13 residues.

This clonotype was recorded at least ten times. This chain joins TRBV20-1 and TRBJ2-5; D unresolved. In germline, CDR1 is DFQATT, CDR2 SNEGSKA (reference sequence). V lost 3 bases and J lost 1, with 15 bases in between. The CDR3 covers 15 residues. CDR3 in amino acids: CSARDVRAFQETQYF. CDR3 bases: TGCAGTGCTAGGGATGTGCGTGCTTTCCAAGAGACCCAGTACTTC.

V usage is TRBV3-1 and J usage is TRBJ2-3; no clear D gene. Trimming left V 3 bases short and J 2 bases short, with 6 bases between. This CDR3 region has 13 residues. Germline V gene sequence: CDR1 LGHDT, CDR2 YNNKEL (reference sequence). CDR3 nucleotide sequence: TGTGCCAGCAGCCAGTCCTCCACAGATACGCAGTATTTT. Translated: CASSQSSTDTQYF.

This chain connects TRBV5-6 to TRBJ1-1; tentatively, D is TRBD1 (5 bases). V shed 0 bases and J shed 1 base, with 10 bases lying between them. This CDR3 has 15 residues. CDR1 and CDR2 (germline): SGHDT, YYEEEE. In DNA, the CDR3 is TGTGCCAGCAGCTTGGTGCAGGGACCGAACACTGAAGCTTTCTTT. Protein product: CASSLVQGPNTEAFF. Together with reference TRBV5-6 and TRBJ1-1, the CDR3 gives the full variable domain: DAGVTQSPTHLIKTRGQQVTLRCSPKSGHDTVSWYQQALGQGPQFIFQYYEEEERQRGNFPDRFSGHQFPNYSSELNVNALLLGDSALYLCASSLVQGPNTEAFFGQGTRLTVV.

Comments on this clonotype: A read error is possible here, since a much larger clone lies one base away. The V and J genes are TRBV12-3 or TRBV12-4 and TRBJ1-6; possible D gene TRBD1, 6 bases. V was pared by 7 bases and J by 8 bases, with 15 bases between. The CDR3 consists of 14 residues. CDR3 nucleotide sequence: TGTGCCAGCACTGTCAGGGGTCTCTATTCACCCCTCCACTTT. Protein sequence: CASTVRGLYSPLHF.

This clonotype was observed many times. The CDR3 DNA reads TGCGCCAGCAGCTTGGCCGGCGGGCTGAACACTGAAGCTTTCTTT. Its protein product is CASSLAGGLNTEAFF. The chain joins TRBV5-1 to TRBJ1-1, with D unclear. V gave up 0 bases and J gave up 0 bases, with 9 bases separating them. This CDR3 is built from 15 residues. Germline-derived CDR1 and CDR2 are SGHRS and YFSETQ. The complete variable domain, with remaining parts taken from reference TRBV5-1 and TRBJ1-1, reads KAGVTQTPRYLIKTRGQQVTLSCSPISGHRSVSWYQQTPGQGLQFLFEYFSETQRNKGNFPGRFSGRQFSNSRSEMNVSTLELGDSALYLCASSLAGGLNTEAFFGQGTRLTVV.

This clonotype was seen repeatedly, ten times or more. J is TRBJ1-6 and V is TRBV20-1; tentative D call: TRBD1 (6 bases). This CDR3 spans 15 amino acids. Trimming took 3 bases from V and 5 from J, leaving 14 bases between them. Germline V gives CDR1 DFQATT, CDR2 SNEGSKA (reference sequence). CDR3 sequence reads: CSARGDNHDNSPLHF. The CDR3 DNA reads as TGCAGTGCTAGGGGGGACAACCACGATAATTCACCCCTCCACTTT.

This clonotype was detected ten times or more. CDR3 coding DNA: TGCGCCAGCAGCCGGGGACTCAGACTAGCGGACCAAGAGACCCAGTACTTC. This gives the protein CASSRGLRLADQETQYF. The gene calls are TRBV5-1 and TRBJ2-5; 9 nucleotides align to TRBD2. CDR1 is SGHRS and CDR2 is YFSETQ in the germline V gene. The CDR3 runs 17 residues. Losses at the gene ends were 4 bases for V and 0 bases for J; bases not matched to a gene: 10.

This clonotype was detected ten times or more. The chain combines TRBV20-1 with TRBJ2-7; 11 positions match TRBD2. V was clipped by 2 bases and J by 6 bases; unmatched bases: 3. Germline CDR1 is DFQATT and CDR2 is SNEGSKA (reference sequence). The CDR3 is 13 residues long. The CDR3 sequence is CSARTSGSGEQYF. CDR3 nucleotides: TGCAGTGCTAGAACTAGCGGGAGTGGCGAGCAGTACTTC.

The chain combines TRBV29-1 with TRBJ2-2; D unresolved. Per the germline V gene, CDR1 is SQVTM and CDR2 is ANQGSEA. Trimming pared 4 bases from V and 0 bases from J, leaving 9 bases between. This CDR3 comprises 14 residues. The CDR3 here is CSVGNRTNTGELFF. The CDR3 nucleotides read TGCAGCGTTGGGAACAGAACGAACACCGGGGAGCTGTTTTTT.